Listed below are T cell receptor beta chains from one sample, sequenced in a study. One entry per CDR3 protein, called by TCRdb with MiXCR from the RT-PCR reads. The sample holds about 700,000 distinct CDR3 sequences; 14% are singletons and the top ten take 3.6%. Sequenced input: memory CD4+ T cells from blood. The source is a female donor in good health, serving as a healthy control. Each CDR3 is given with its conserved first and last residue. Each record gives: V gene, J gene, CDR3 protein.

TRBV20-1,TRBJ1-1,CSAIPGDKVNTEAFF
TRBV7-8,TRBJ2-1,CASSPRTSGIGNEQFF
TRBV3-1,TRBJ2-7,CASSQRAGGPGDEQYF
TRBV5-1,TRBJ1-2,CASSLALGEDVYTF
TRBV20-1,TRBJ1-1,CSGFGVSEAFF
TRBV20-1,TRBJ2-5,CSARDLTTQETQYF
TRBV5-1,TRBJ2-1,CASSPSNRGREQFF
TRBV7-9,TRBJ2-2,CASSYSGTSDTGELFF
TRBV24-1,TRBJ2-5,CATSPGLGGLRGKETQYF
TRBV6-5,TRBJ1-1,CASSYSGLAFF
TRBV10-3,TRBJ1-5,CAISEDFSNQPQHF
TRBV3-1,TRBJ2-1,CASSELAGAGIEQFF
TRBV20-1,TRBJ2-5,CSAPLVGGEPQYF
TRBV4-3,TRBJ2-5,CASSQGAGLAGEMETQYF
TRBV12-3/TRBV12-4,TRBJ2-3,CASRGGGTDTQYF
TRBV5-4,TRBJ2-5,CASSLGFAVSGGQETQYF
TRBV30,TRBJ2-6,CAWSVGISGANVLTF
TRBV24-1,TRBJ2-3,CATSDPSQRDTQYF
TRBV4-1,TRBJ1-5,CASSQGFGQGMSQPQHF
TRBV12-3/TRBV12-4,TRBJ1-3,CAILWTGRNTIYF
TRBV7-3,TRBJ2-5,CASSTGLAGGRETQYF
TRBV20-1,TRBJ2-3,CSASRAGGVNTQYF
TRBV6-6,TRBJ1-1,CASSYSGQFSGEAFF
TRBV12-3/TRBV12-4,TRBJ2-3,CASRKRAGGGTDTQYF
TRBV24-1,TRBJ2-5,CATSDSNWLQETQYF
TRBV20-1,TRBJ2-5,CSARVQGGTQYF
TRBV29-1,TRBJ1-2,CSTRGSEGYTF
TRBV29-1,TRBJ1-3,CSVEDPAASSGNTIYF
TRBV7-2,TRBJ2-7,CASSQGRQGRAYEQYF
TRBV9,TRBJ2-1,CASSSTGGSSYNEQFF
TRBV20-1,TRBJ1-1,CSARRGRLAAEAFF
TRBV3-1,TRBJ2-1,CASSEALSGAYGEQFF
TRBV3-1,TRBJ1-1,CASSQEPGMGNTEAFF
TRBV3-1,TRBJ2-7,CASSEWGLAGSYEQYF
TRBV12-3/TRBV12-4,TRBJ1-6,CASSPTGGGSPLHF
TRBV28,TRBJ1-2,CASSRTDRGRPDGYTF
TRBV20-1,TRBJ2-7,CSAPRGDRFPYEQYF
TRBV20-1,TRBJ2-1,CSTGTGYNEQFF
TRBV6-1,TRBJ2-7,CASSEASGYEQYF
TRBV5-1,TRBJ2-7,CASSLVQGNEQYF
TRBV12-3/TRBV12-4,TRBJ1-2,CASSLNDGPYGYTF
TRBV5-4,TRBJ2-7,CASSLVGNEQYF
TRBV28,TRBJ1-5,CASIWVGGNQPQHF
TRBV29-1,TRBJ1-4,CSVVTTVGYEKLFF
TRBV4-1,TRBJ1-3,CASSQFDAGNTIYF
TRBV12-3/TRBV12-4,TRBJ1-6,CASSLGTADLHF
TRBV4-1,TRBJ1-1,CASFGGFAEAFF
TRBV7-6,TRBJ2-3,CASSLEGHTQYF
TRBV29-1,TRBJ2-3,CSVRGGKTGLWTDTQYF